The source of this TCR beta chain is a study of CD8 T cells in Susac syndrome. The CDR3 runs to 15 residues. The germline gives CDR1 SGHRS, CDR2 YFSETQ. The J segment lost 2 bases and the V segment lost 3 bases, leaving 7 bases of the junction unmatched. With random hexamers, roughly 0.45 to 1 ug RNA was reverse transcribed. TCR beta CDR3 was amplified by immunoSEQ multiplex PCR. This amplification extended across 54 Vbeta and 13 Jbeta segments. TCRdb re-analysed the immunoSEQ multiplex PCR reads in MiXCR, keeping a single row per CDR3 protein. Of roughly 180,000 distinct CDR3 sequences in the sample, approximately 93% were seen once. The multiple sclerosis controls were treatment-naive patients with relapsing-remitting disease that was stable or active.

Sequenced sample: CD4+ T cells from PBMCs. This sequence joins TRBV5-1 and TRBJ2-5, with 7 bases that match TRBD1. The TCR comes from a human donor with multiple sclerosis. The CDR3 region is CASSSFSGQQETQYF. The CDR3 DNA follows: TGCGCCAGCAGCTCCTTTTCGGGACAGCAAGAGACCCAGTACTTC.